The clone carrying this TCR beta chain was recorded a few times. Antigen unknown. The ends were cut back, 6 bases at V and 6 bases at J, with 18 bases in the middle. This CDR3 contains 13 residues. Germline CDR1 is DFQATT and CDR2 is SNEGSKA (reference sequence). The authors ran a second PCR of about 7 to 12 cycles using a sample-barcoded 5' primer and a J-beta primer mix. The authors tagged each cDNA molecule using a template-switch adaptor with 12 random nucleotides. Via MiXCR, TCRdb re-called the 5' RACE reads, giving one row per CDR3 protein. This sample has about 600,000 distinct CDR3 sequences; less than 60% occur once, and the top ten carry 20% to 25%. This sample was included in a study of blood T cells in healthy people across ages. Whole-study findings and limits: A roughly linear fall in TCR beta diversity per million T cells was seen with increasing age.

This sequence was found in a man older than 75 in good health. The sequenced material came from blood. The V gene is TRBV20-1, the J gene TRBJ2-7; tentative D call: TRBD2 (6 bases). CDR3 sequence: CSAPRDFFAEQYF. The CDR3 region has the DNA TGCAGTGCCCCTCGGGACTTTTTCGCCGAGCAGTACTTC.